There are a few counts of the clone carrying this T cell receptor (beta chain). These data come from a study of blood T cell repertoires in COVID-19. The wider study: COVID-19 samples from acute and convalescent phases originated in the United States, Italy and Spain. Sources were T cells, B-cell-depleted T cells, or PBMCs; the material itself was cDNA or gDNA.

CDR3 length: 14 amino acids. Trimming removed 4 bases at V and 3 bases at J, with 10 bases between. Germline V gene lookup returns CDR1 WNHNN and CDR2 SYGVQD (reference sequence). As handled by the study authors: Amplification from reference gene primers served as the basis for estimated nucleated cell counts. Profiling relied on immunoSEQ multiplex PCR, and the TCRdb table lists in-frame clones only, not all of them. The V and J calls and clone size are taken from that table; D and trimming were inferred from the DNA. The sample carries about 300,000 clones, 85% recorded once. The chain couples TRBV10-1 to TRBJ1-5; D unresolved. What was sequenced was peripheral blood. This receptor was taken from a human donor in a cohort sampled during active COVID-19. The CDR3 spells CASSVPGLNQPQHF. For the CDR3, the DNA is TGCGCCAGCAGTGTTCCAGGCCTCAATCAGCCCCAGCATTTT.